The rows below give T cell receptor beta chains drawn from one sample of a study of monozygotic twins with inflammatory bowel disease. TCRdb reworked the 5' RACE reads into one entry per CDR3 protein, no DNA. Recorded for this sample: around 400,000 distinct CDR3 sequences. The source material was blood. The receptors stem from a human donor with ulcerative colitis or Crohn's disease, or a healthy co-twin of an affected twin (not recorded which). Each CDR3 is given with its conserved first and last residue.

>TRBJ2-3|TRBV7-2
CASSFELVGSDTQYF
>TRBJ1-1|TRBV29-1
CSVDGAGLGTEAFF
>TRBJ2-4|TRBV18
CASSPVITAKNIQYF
>TRBJ2-3|TRBV6-6
CASNNLGTQYF
>TRBJ1-1|TRBV5-1
CASSLDVRVGNTEAFF
>TRBJ2-1|TRBV7-2
CASSLRPPSYNEQFF
>TRBJ1-3|TRBV2
CASSLGESSGNTIYF
>TRBJ1-2|TRBV2
CASSGGPGRNTF
>TRBJ2-2|TRBV12-3/TRBV12-4
CASQILAGGTGELFF
>TRBJ2-3|TRBV5-1
CASSSAPSGGADTQYF
>TRBJ1-1|TRBV29-1
CSVVLNTEAFF
>TRBJ2-5|TRBV12-3/TRBV12-4
CASSFEPVQETQYF
>TRBJ1-2|TRBV4-3
CASSRDRGGNYGYTF
>TRBJ2-5|TRBV11-2
CASSLRGPAQETQYF
>TRBJ2-1|TRBV29-1
CSVEVGYNEQFF
>TRBJ1-5|TRBV6-2/TRBV6-3
CASSPRRGYDQPQHF